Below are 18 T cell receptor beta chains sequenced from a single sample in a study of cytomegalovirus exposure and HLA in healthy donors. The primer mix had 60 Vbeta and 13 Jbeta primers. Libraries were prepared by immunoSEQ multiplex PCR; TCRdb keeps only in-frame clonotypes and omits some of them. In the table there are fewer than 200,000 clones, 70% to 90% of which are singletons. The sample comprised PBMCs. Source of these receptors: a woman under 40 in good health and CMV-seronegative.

CDR3 coding DNA: TGTGCCAGCAGTTACTCAGGACAGAACACAGATACGCAGTATTTT. It is translated as CASSYSGQNTDTQYF. The rearrangement uses TRBV6-5 and TRBJ2-3, with D possibly being TRBD1 (6 bases). Per the germline V gene, CDR1 is MNHEY and CDR2 is SVGAGI. V was clipped by 0 bases and J by 2 bases, with 9 bases between them. CDR3 length: 15 amino acids.

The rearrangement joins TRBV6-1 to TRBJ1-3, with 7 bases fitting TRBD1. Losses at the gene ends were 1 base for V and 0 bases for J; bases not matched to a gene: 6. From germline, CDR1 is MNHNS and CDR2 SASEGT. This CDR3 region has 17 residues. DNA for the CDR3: TGTGCCAGCAGTGAAGAGCCGGGACAGAGCTCTGGAAACACCATATATTTT. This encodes CASSEEPGQSSGNTIYF.

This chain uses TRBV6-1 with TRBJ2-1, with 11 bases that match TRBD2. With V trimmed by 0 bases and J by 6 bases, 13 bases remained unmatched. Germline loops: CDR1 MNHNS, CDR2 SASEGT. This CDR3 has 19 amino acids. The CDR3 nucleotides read TGTGCCAGCAGTGAAGCGGCTAGCGGGGGGTTTGGTTTATTCAATGAGCAGTTCTTC. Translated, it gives CASSEAASGGFGLFNEQFF.

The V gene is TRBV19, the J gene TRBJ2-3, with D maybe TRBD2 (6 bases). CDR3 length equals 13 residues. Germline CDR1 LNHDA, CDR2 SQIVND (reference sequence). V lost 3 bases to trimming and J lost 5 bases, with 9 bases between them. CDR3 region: CASSIPGGDTQYF. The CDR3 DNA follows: TGTGCCAGTAGTATCCCCGGGGGAGATACGCAGTATTTT.

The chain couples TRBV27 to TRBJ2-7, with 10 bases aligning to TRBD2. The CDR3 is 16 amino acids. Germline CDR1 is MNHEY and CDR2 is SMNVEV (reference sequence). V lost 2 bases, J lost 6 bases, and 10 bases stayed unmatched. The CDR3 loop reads CASSLGSSGRFSEQYF. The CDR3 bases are TGTGCCAGCAGTTTAGGTTCTAGCGGGAGATTTTCCGAGCAGTACTTC.

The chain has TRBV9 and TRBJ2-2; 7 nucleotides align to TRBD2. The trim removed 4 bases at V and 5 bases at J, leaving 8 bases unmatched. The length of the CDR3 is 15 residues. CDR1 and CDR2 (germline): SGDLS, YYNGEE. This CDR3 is CASSPKGAGTGELFF. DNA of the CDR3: TGTGCCAGCAGCCCAAAAGGAGCGGGAACCGGGGAGCTGTTTTTT.

CDR3 DNA sequence: TGTGCCAGTAGGGGGCTAGCGGAATACGAGCAGTACTTC. Its protein is CASRGLAEYEQYF. This chain links TRBV19 with TRBJ2-7; TRBD2 agrees at 7 bases. Germline lookup yields CDR1 LNHDA and CDR2 SQIVND (reference sequence). CDR3 length: 13 amino acids. Trimming cost V 6 bases and J 4 bases; bases outside gene matches: 6.

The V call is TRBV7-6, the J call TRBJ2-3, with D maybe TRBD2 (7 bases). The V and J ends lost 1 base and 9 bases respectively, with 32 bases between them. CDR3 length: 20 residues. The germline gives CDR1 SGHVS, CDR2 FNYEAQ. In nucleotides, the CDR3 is TGTGCCAGCAGCTTAGGAATCCTCGGGGCTCAGGACAGCGGGAAGGGGACGCAGTATTTT. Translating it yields CASSLGILGAQDSGKGTQYF.

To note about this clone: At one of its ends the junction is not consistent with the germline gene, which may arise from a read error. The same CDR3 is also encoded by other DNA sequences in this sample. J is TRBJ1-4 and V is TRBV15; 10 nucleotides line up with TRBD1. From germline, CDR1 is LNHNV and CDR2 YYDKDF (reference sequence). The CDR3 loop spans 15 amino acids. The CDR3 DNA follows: TGTGCCACCAGCAGCGGGGACAGGGGTAATGAAAAACTGTTCTTT. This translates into CATSSGDRGNEKLFF.

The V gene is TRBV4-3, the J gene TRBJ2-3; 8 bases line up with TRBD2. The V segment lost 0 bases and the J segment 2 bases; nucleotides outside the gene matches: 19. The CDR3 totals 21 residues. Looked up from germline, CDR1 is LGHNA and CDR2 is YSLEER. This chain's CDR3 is CASSQEQVGGIAGFTTDTQYF. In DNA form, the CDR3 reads TGCGCCAGCAGCCAAGAACAGGTCGGGGGAATAGCGGGGTTTACCACAGATACGCAGTATTTT.

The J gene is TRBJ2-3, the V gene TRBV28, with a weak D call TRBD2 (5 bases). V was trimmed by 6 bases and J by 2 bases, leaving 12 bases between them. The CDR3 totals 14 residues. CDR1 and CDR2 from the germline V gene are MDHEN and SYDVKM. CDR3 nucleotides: TGTGCCAGCAGGACGACTATCCCCACAGATACGCAGTATTTT. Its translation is CASRTTIPTDTQYF.

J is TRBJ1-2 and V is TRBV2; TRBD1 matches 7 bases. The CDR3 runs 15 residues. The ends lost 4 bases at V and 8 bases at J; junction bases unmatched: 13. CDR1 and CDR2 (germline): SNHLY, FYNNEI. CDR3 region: CASSGTRQGRGGYTF. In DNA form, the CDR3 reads TGTGCCAGCAGTGGAACAAGACAGGGCCGGGGAGGCTACACCTTC.

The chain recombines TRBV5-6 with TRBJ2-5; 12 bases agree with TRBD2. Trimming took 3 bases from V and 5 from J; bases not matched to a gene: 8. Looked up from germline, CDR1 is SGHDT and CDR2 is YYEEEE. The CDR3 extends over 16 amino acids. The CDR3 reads CASSSPTSGSRETQYF. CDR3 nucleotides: TGTGCCAGCAGCTCCCCGACTAGCGGGAGTAGGGAGACCCAGTACTTC.

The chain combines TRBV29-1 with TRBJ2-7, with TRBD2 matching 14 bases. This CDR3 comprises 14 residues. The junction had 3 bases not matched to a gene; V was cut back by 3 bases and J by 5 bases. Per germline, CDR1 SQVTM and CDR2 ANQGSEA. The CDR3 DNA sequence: TGCAGCGTTGAGGGACTAGCGGGAGTTGACGAGCAGTACTTC. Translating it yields CSVEGLAGVDEQYF.

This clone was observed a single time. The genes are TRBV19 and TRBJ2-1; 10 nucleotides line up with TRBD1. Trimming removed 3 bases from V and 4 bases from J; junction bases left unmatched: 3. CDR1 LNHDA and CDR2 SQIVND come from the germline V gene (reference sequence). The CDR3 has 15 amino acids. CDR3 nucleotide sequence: TGTGCCAGTAGTATCCGGGGACAGGGGTACAATGAGCAGTTCTTC. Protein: CASSIRGQGYNEQFF.

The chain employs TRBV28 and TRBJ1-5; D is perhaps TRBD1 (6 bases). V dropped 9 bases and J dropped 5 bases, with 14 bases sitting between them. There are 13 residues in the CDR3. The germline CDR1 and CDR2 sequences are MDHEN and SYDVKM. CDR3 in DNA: TGTGCCAGTAAGGACAGCTTGTATCAGCCCCAGCATTTT. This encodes CASKDSLYQPQHF.

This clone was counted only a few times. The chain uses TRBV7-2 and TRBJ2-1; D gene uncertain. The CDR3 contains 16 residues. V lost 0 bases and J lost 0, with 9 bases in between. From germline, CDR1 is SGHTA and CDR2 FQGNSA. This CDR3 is CASSLAGGPSYNEQFF. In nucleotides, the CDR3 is TGTGCCAGCAGCTTAGCGGGTGGGCCCTCCTACAATGAGCAGTTCTTC.

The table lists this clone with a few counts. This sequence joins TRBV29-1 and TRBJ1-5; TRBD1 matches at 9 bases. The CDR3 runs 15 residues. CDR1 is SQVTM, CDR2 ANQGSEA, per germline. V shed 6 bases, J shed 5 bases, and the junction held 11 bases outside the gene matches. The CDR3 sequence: CSVGGPGQGDQPQHF. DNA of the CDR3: TGCAGCGTAGGGGGGCCGGGACAGGGCGATCAGCCCCAGCATTTT. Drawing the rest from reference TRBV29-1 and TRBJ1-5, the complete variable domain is SAVISQKPSRDICQRGTSLTIQCQVDSQVTMMFWYRQQPGQSLTLIATANQGSEATYESGFVIDKFPISRPNLTFSTLTVSNMSPEDSSIYLCSVGGPGQGDQPQHFGDGTRLSIL.